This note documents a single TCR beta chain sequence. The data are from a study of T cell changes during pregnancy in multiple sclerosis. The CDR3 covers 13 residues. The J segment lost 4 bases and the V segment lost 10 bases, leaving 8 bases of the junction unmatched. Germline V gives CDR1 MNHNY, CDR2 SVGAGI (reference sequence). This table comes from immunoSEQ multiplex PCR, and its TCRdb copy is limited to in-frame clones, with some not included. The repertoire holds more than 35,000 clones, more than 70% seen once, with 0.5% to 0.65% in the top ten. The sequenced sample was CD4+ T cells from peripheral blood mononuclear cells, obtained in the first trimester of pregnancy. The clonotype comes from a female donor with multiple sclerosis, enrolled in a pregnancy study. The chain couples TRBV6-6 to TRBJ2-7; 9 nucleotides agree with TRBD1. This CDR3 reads CATRDRASYEQYF. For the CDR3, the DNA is TGTGCCACTCGGGACAGGGCATCTTACGAGCAGTACTTC.